The present T cell receptor (beta chain) was sequenced within a study of T cells in Graves' hyperthyroidism and ophthalmopathy. Study-level findings and limits: Blood samples included most of the expanded thyroid clonotypes exceeding 0.001.

From RNA transcripts, TCR beta CDR3 regions were amplified. Carried out on the TCR CDR3, a first-round RT-PCR used the HTBI primer set. TCRdb re-called the multiplex PCR reads with MiXCR, one entry per CDR3 protein. The repertoire has 640,000 or so distinct CDR3 sequences, about 14% of them found once; the top ten carry roughly 7.1%. This clonotype was seen at least ten times. As yet, its antigen is unknown. The receptor's source is a woman aged 18-29 years with Graves' ophthalmopathy. Sequenced: blood.

The CDR3 loop reads CSARDRGSNQPQHF. The CDR3 DNA is TGCAGTGCCAGGGACAGGGGGAGCAATCAGCCCCAGCATTTT. The chain recombines TRBV20-1 with TRBJ1-5; TRBD1 agrees at 11 bases. CDR3 size: 14 residues. The germline CDR1 and CDR2 sequences are DFQATT and SNEGSKA (reference sequence). The J segment lost 1 base and the V segment lost 6 bases, leaving 2 bases of the junction unmatched.